This T cell receptor beta chain was sequenced in a study of T-cell memory formation after mild COVID-19. Across the whole study: TCR clusters mostly belonged to single donors.

Sample barcodes and UMIs were carried by the TCR alpha and TCR beta cDNA libraries that 5'RACE generated with constant-segment primers. TCRdb ran MiXCR on the 5' RACE reads and lists one entry per CDR3 protein. The profile shows under 50,000 distinct CDR3 sequences, roughly 9.8% of them singletons. This CDR3 contains 13 residues. Between the trimmed V and J ends, which lost 10 bases and 4 bases, there was a span of 17 bases. The germline V gene has CDR1 LNHDA and CDR2 SQIVND (reference sequence). The table lists this clonotype with a few counts. J is TRBJ2-7 and V is TRBV19, with D tentatively TRBD2 (5 bases). Material: PBMCs or a T cell subset sorted from them (not recorded which). This sequence was found in an adult woman who had mild COVID-19 (a few samples of this study predate the infection). Cell type and time point are not known. CDR3 DNA sequence: TGTGCCACCCTCTCAACGGGCGGGTACGAGCAGTACTTC. It translates to CATLSTGGYEQYF.